The T cell receptor beta chain under discussion was sequenced for a study of T cells in women clearing cervical HPV infection. Study in general: Case blood drawn at lesion detection; control blood after infection cleared. General study findings and limits: CIN3+ cases had significantly higher TCR richness than controls; evenness did not differ. Cases and controls were distinguished at AUC approximately 0.81 by richness and V genes.

The CDR3 is 18 residues long. The J segment lost 5 bases and the V segment lost 0 bases, leaving 12 bases of the junction unmatched. CDR1 SGHRS and CDR2 YFSETQ come from the germline V gene. Method: immunoSEQ multiplex PCR; TCRdb's copy keeps in-frame clones and lacks some. The sample table includes approximately 26,000 clones. On this clone itself: Its antigen is unidentified. With the read ending 3 residues before the CDR3 end, the germline J gene is used to fill in that end.

HPV was found by MY09/MY11 PCR and dot-blot genotyping. This receptor was obtained from a woman aged 18 to 69 with a cervical HPV16 infection that either progressed to CIN3+ or cleared (not recorded which). The V and J genes are TRBV5-1 and TRBJ2-2; 8 bases align to TRBD1. Material: blood buffy coat. The CDR3 loop reads CASSLEGRGTGFTGELFF. The part of the CDR3 DNA that was read is TGCGCCAGCAGCTTGGAGGGGCGCGGGACAGGATTTACCGGGGAG.